This T cell receptor beta chain was recovered during a study of blood T cell repertoires in COVID-19. This table comes from immunoSEQ multiplex PCR, and its TCRdb copy is limited to in-frame clones, with some not included. This table has hundreds of thousands of clones, approximately 86% appearing once. Germline trimming cut 2 bases from V and 12 bases from J; bases unmatched to any gene: 8. The CDR3 extends over 12 amino acids. Germline-derived CDR1 and CDR2 are GTSNPN and SVGIG (reference sequence). The V and J genes are TRBV30 and TRBJ1-2; 8 nucleotides match TRBD1. The TCR originated in a woman aged 18-30 years who had recovered from COVID-19. Sequences were obtained from PBMCs or T cells enriched from blood (not recorded which). CDR3 loop: CAWSQTGAVNTF. The CDR3 DNA reads as TGTGCCTGGAGTCAGACAGGGGCGGTGAACACCTTC.